This passage covers 10 T cell receptor beta chains from one sample sequenced in a study of blood T cell repertoires in COVID-19. The protocol was immunoSEQ multiplex PCR, while the TCRdb copy is restricted to in-frame clones and leaves out a portion. The table records some 30,000 clones, approximately 86% of them present only once. The sample was peripheral blood. The receptors here all came from a man aged 55 to 70 with active COVID-19.

The chain uses TRBV6-1 and TRBJ2-4; 10 nucleotides align to TRBD1. The V gene's germline CDR1 is MNHNS and CDR2 SASEGT. J gave up 1 base and V 11 bases, and 8 bases lay outside the gene matches. The CDR3 totals 15 residues. This CDR3 reads CAAGPGQGAKNIQYF. The CDR3 DNA sequence: TGTGCCGCTGGCCCGGGACAGGGGGCCAAAAACATTCAGTACTTC.

The genes are TRBV14 and TRBJ2-6; D gene ambiguous. The ends were cut back, 4 bases at V and 0 bases at J, with 10 bases in the middle. Germline lookup yields CDR1 SGHDN and CDR2 FVKESK. The CDR3 totals 16 residues. The CDR3 sequence: CASSPPASSGANVLTF. The DNA for the CDR3 is TGTGCCAGCAGCCCGCCCGCGAGCTCTGGGGCCAACGTCCTGACTTTC.

The chain has TRBV28 and TRBJ1-5; possibly TRBD1 for D (6 bases). V lost 5 bases, J lost 4 bases, and 18 bases lay in between. Germline CDR1 and CDR2: MDHEN and SYDVKM. This CDR3 is 16 amino acids long. The CDR3 region has the DNA TGTGCCAGCAGTCGCGACAGGACAATTGCGAATCAGCCCCAGCATTTT. Its protein is CASSRDRTIANQPQHF.

CDR3 in amino acids: CSVAGTGVSYEQYF. The DNA of the CDR3 is TGCAGCGTTGCCGGGACAGGGGTTTCCTACGAGCAGTACTTC. The chain recombines TRBV29-1 with TRBJ2-7; 10 positions match TRBD1. The V and J ends lost 4 bases and 1 base, in that order; junction bases with no gene match: 4. The length of the CDR3 is 14 residues. Germline V lookup: CDR1 SQVTM, CDR2 ANQGSEA.

The chain combines TRBV3-1 (or the pseudogene TRBV3-2) with TRBJ2-7; weak D call: TRBD2 (6 bases). CDR1 is LGHDT and CDR2 is YNNKEL in the germline V gene (reference sequence). This CDR3 region has 17 residues. Trimming took 2 bases from V and 0 from J, leaving 17 bases between them. Here the CDR3 DNA reads TGTGCCAGCAGCCAAAATTTCGGCGGGGCTTCCTCCTACGAGCAGTACTTC. Protein product: CASSQNFGGASSYEQYF.

This rearrangement joins TRBV7-9 to TRBJ2-5, with TRBD1 matching 8 bases. CDR1 SEHNR and CDR2 FQNEAQ come from the germline V gene (reference sequence). V shed 5 bases, J shed 5 bases, and the junction held 7 bases outside the gene matches. This CDR3 spans 14 amino acids. DNA for the CDR3: TGTGCCAGCAGCGAACAGGGGGTAGTGGAGACCCAGTACTTC. This translates into CASSEQGVVETQYF.

The CDR3 protein is CASSLGTGGNYEQYF. The CDR3, as DNA: TGTGCCAGCAGCTTAGGCACAGGGGGCAACTACGAGCAGTACTTC. The V gene is TRBV11-3, the J gene TRBJ2-7; 9 bases line up with TRBD1. J lost 3 bases, V lost 1 base, and 4 bases had no gene match. Germline V gives CDR1 SGHNT, CDR2 YENEEA. The CDR3 sequence is 15 residues long.

V is TRBV12-3 or TRBV12-4 and J is TRBJ2-3; the D is unclear. The CDR3 has 10 residues. CDR3 coding DNA: TGTAGCTCGGGTGGTGGGACGCAGTATTTT. This translates into CSSGGGTQYF.

The gene calls are TRBV19 and TRBJ2-1; a possible D gene is TRBD2 (6 bases). The length of the CDR3 is 15 residues. V was cut by 6 bases and J by 6 bases, with 18 bases left in between. CDR1 is LNHDA and CDR2 is SQIVND in the germline V gene (reference sequence). CDR3 region: CASRTGTSLGNEQFF. The CDR3 nucleotides are TGTGCCAGTAGGACCGGGACTTCTCTCGGCAATGAGCAGTTCTTC.

The chain is built from TRBV3-1 (or the pseudogene TRBV3-2) and TRBJ2-7; 7 positions agree with TRBD1. This CDR3 contains 14 residues. The V gene's germline CDR1 is LGHDT and CDR2 YNNKEL (reference sequence). V lost 5 bases to trimming and J lost 5 bases; unmatched junction nucleotides: 9. This chain's CDR3 is CASSVRQGSHEQYF. The CDR3 DNA reads as TGTGCCAGCAGCGTAAGACAGGGCTCGCACGAGCAGTACTTC.